This TCR beta chain came from a study of blood T cell repertoires in COVID-19. Study-level information: Collection of acute and convalescent COVID-19 samples took place in the United States, Italy and Spain. The analysed material was cDNA or gDNA that came from T cells, B-cell-depleted T cells, or PBMCs.

With V trimmed by 2 bases and J by 4 bases, 11 bases remained unmatched. Germline V CDR1 and CDR2: SEHNR, FQNEAQ (reference sequence). The CDR3 has 17 residues. As processed by the authors: Nucleated cell number was recorded as an estimate derived from reference gene primer amplification. Clones were sequenced by immunoSEQ multiplex PCR, and TCRdb holds only the in-frame ones, with some missing. V, J and clone size were drawn from that table, and D and trimming were deduced from the DNA. The repertoire includes under 300,000 clones, approximately 81% of them detected once, and under 3% sits in the top ten.

The sample was peripheral blood. This chain links TRBV7-9 with TRBJ1-2; TRBD1 agrees at 9 bases. This receptor was taken from a woman aged 55-70 years with active or convalescent COVID-19. The DNA of the CDR3 is TGTGCCAGCAGCTTATTAACGAGGGACAGGGAGGGCTATGGCTACACCTTC. Protein: CASSLLTRDREGYGYTF.